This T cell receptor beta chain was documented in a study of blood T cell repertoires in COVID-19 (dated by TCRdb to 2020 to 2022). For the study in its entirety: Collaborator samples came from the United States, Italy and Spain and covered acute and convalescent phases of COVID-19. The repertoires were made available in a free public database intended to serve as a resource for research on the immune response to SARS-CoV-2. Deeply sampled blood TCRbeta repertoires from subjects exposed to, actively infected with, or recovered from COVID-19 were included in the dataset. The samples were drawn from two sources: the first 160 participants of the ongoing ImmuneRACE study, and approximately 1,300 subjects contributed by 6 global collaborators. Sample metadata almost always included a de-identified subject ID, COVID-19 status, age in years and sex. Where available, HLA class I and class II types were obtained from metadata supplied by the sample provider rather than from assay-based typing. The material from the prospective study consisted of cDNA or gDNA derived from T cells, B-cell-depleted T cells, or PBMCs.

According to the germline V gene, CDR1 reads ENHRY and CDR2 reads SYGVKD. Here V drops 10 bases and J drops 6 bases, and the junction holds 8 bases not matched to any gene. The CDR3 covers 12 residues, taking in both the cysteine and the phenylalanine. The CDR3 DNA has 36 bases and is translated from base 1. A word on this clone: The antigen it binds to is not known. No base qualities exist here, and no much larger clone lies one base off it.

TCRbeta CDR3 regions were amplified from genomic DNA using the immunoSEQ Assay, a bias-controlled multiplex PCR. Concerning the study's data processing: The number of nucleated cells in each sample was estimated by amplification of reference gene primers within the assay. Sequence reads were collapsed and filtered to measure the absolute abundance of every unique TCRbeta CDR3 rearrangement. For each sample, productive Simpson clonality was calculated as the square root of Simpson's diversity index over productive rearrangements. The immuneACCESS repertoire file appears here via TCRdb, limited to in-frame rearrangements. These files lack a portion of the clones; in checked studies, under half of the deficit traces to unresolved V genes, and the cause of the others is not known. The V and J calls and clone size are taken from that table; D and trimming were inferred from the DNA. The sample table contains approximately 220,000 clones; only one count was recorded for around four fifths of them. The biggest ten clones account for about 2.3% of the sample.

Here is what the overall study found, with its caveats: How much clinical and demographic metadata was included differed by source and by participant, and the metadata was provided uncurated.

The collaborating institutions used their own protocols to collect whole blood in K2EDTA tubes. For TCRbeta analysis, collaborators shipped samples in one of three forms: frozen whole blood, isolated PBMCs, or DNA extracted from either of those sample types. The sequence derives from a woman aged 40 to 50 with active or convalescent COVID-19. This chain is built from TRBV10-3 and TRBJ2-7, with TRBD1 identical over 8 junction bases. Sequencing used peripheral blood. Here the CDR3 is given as CATRTGLGEQYF. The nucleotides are TGTGCCACACGGACAGGGCTGGGCGAGCAGTACTTC.